One sample yielded the 12 T cell receptor beta chains listed below, sequenced in a study of OX40 agonist ivuxolimab in advanced cancers. Sequencing was performed with immunoSEQ multiplex PCR; in TCRdb, only in-frame clones are kept and a portion is missing. The table records 6,000 or so clones, about 80% of them present only once. The source material was CD4+ or CD8+ T cells sorted from blood, sampled in a trial of the OX40 agonist ivuxolimab. All receptors come from an adult with an advanced solid tumor such as melanoma, head and neck, liver or kidney cancer.

This clone was recorded a few times. This rearrangement joins TRBV18 to TRBJ2-7; D unclear. The CDR3 loop spans 12 amino acids. Trimming left V 3 bases short and J 3 bases short, with 6 bases between. Germline V lookup: CDR1 KGHSH, CDR2 LQKENI. CDR3 nucleotides: TGTGCCAGCTCACCGGATTACTACGAGCAGTACTTC. It codes for CASSPDYYEQYF.

The V call is TRBV7-9, the J call TRBJ1-1; a weak D match, TRBD1 (6 bases). CDR3 size: 14 residues. Between the trimmed V and J ends, which lost 5 bases and 8 bases, there was a span of 18 bases. In germline, CDR1 is SEHNR, CDR2 FQNEAQ (reference sequence). The CDR3 sequence: CASSIGGGGSEAFF. DNA for the CDR3: TGTGCCAGCAGCATCGGGGGAGGGGGAAGCGAAGCTTTCTTT.

V and J are TRBV7-8 and TRBJ1-5, with TRBD1 as a possible D gene (6 bases). The CDR3 spans 18 residues. The germline V gene has CDR1 SGHVS and CDR2 FQNEAQ. Deletions cut 6 bases from V and 0 bases from J, with 21 bases between. The CDR3 sequence: CASSPPGRRGYSNQPQHF. CDR3 nucleotide sequence: TGTGCCAGCAGTCCGCCGGGACGAAGGGGGTATAGCAATCAGCCCCAGCATTTT.

The chain uses TRBV27 and TRBJ2-7; maybe TRBD1 (7 bases). This CDR3 has 13 residues. Deletions cut 0 bases from V and 13 bases from J, with 16 bases between. Germline CDR1 MNHEY, CDR2 SMNVEV (reference sequence). The CDR3 loop reads CASSLSEGAQQYF. The CDR3 DNA follows: TGTGCCAGCAGTTTATCGGAGGGGGCGCAACAATACTTC.

There are a few counts of this clone. The chain has TRBV6-5 and TRBJ1-2; D not resolved. With 2 bases removed from V and 2 bases from J, the gap between germline ends came to 12 bases. Germline V lookup: CDR1 MNHEY, CDR2 SVGAGI. The CDR3 extends over 15 amino acids. This chain's CDR3 is CASSYTGRQNYGYTF. CDR3 DNA sequence: TGTGCCAGCAGTTACACCGGACGGCAAAACTATGGCTACACCTTC.

This clone occurred once. The chain carries TRBV5-4 and TRBJ2-3, with TRBD2 matching over 14 bases. V lost 4 bases to trimming and J lost 7 bases; unmatched junction nucleotides: 8. There are 16 residues in the CDR3. Germline V CDR1 and CDR2: SGHNT, YYREEE (reference sequence). Here the CDR3 DNA reads TGTGCCAGCAGCCTCTCGGGACTAGCGGGAGTGAATACGCAGTATTTT. Translation: CASSLSGLAGVNTQYF.

The DNA for the CDR3 is TGTGCCAGCAGCTTGATAGACAGGGAGTCGGGCTATGGCTACACCTTC. Protein product: CASSLIDRESGYGYTF. This chain joins TRBV5-4 and TRBJ1-2; 7 positions agree with TRBD1. Looked up from germline, CDR1 is SGHNT and CDR2 is YYREEE (reference sequence). V lost 1 base to trimming and J lost 4 bases; unmatched junction nucleotides: 10. CDR3 size: 16 residues.

This clone was found a few times. This chain joins TRBV5-8 and TRBJ2-5; 7 bases line up with TRBD1. Germline values: CDR1 SGHTS, CDR2 YDEGEE. The V gene end was trimmed by 0 bases and the J gene end by 5 bases; junction bases not matched to a gene: 7. The CDR3 length is 15 residues. This CDR3 reads CASSLGQTGLETQYF. CDR3 in DNA: TGTGCCAGCAGCTTGGGGCAGACAGGGTTGGAGACCCAGTACTTC.

The chain is built from TRBV28 and TRBJ2-3; possibly TRBD1 for D (7 bases). This CDR3 region has 16 residues. Germline values: CDR1 MDHEN, CDR2 SYDVKM. Trimming pared 2 bases from V and 3 bases from J, leaving 15 bases between. The CDR3 spells CASSLGPGGLTDTQYF. The CDR3, as DNA: TGTGCCAGCAGTTTAGGGCCAGGGGGGCTGACAGATACGCAGTATTTT.

The rearrangement links TRBV7-9 to TRBJ1-2; TRBD1 is a possible D gene (5 bases). With 5 bases removed from V and 5 bases from J, the gap between germline ends came to 9 bases. This CDR3 region has 12 residues. Germline lookup yields CDR1 SEHNR and CDR2 FQNEAQ (reference sequence). In DNA form, the CDR3 reads TGTGCCAGCAGCGACGGACAATATGGCTACACCTTC. This gives the protein CASSDGQYGYTF.

The chain is built from TRBV28 and TRBJ1-4; D is possibly TRBD1 (5 bases). The CDR3 is 18 residues long. Per the germline V gene, CDR1 is MDHEN and CDR2 is SYDVKM. The V end was cut by 4 bases, the J end by 8 bases, with 26 bases between. For the CDR3, the DNA is TGTGCCAGCAGTTCCCCTCTTATTTTGTTAGGCCGGGGCGAAAAACTGTTTTTT. Amino acid sequence: CASSSPLILLGRGEKLFF.

V usage is TRBV5-4 and J usage is TRBJ1-4; D remains ambiguous. The CDR3 has 13 amino acids. Between the trimmed V and J ends, which lost 4 bases and 4 bases, there was a span of 8 bases. Germline CDR1 reads SGHNT; CDR2 reads YYREEE (reference sequence). In DNA form, the CDR3 reads TGTGCCAGCAGCCTGGGCAGTAATGAAAAACTGTTTTTT. Translating gives CASSLGSNEKLFF.